The TCR beta chain under discussion was sequenced for a study of CD8+CD57+ T cells in acquired aplastic anemia. This clonotype was observed at least ten times. With V trimmed by 4 bases and J by 5 bases, 10 bases remained unmatched. CDR1 and CDR2 from the germline V gene are LNHDA and SQIVND (reference sequence). The CDR3 sequence is 17 residues long. The sequenced patients had an expansion of CD8+CD57+ cells seen by flow cytometry. Patients were untreated when blood was sampled. Investigators profiled TCR beta VDJ and CDR3 from genomic DNA template. TCRdb recomputed calls from the reads with MiXCR, one row per CDR3 protein. The table lists around 160,000 distinct CDR3 sequences, roughly 48% of them singletons, with approximately 3% in the top ten.

The sequencing sample was made of sorted CD4+, CD8+, or CD8+CD57+ T cells (not recorded which) from PBMCs. This sequence originates from a human donor with aplastic anemia. The V call is TRBV19, the J call TRBJ2-5; 13 bases align to TRBD2. CDR3 DNA sequence: TGTGCCAGTAGTAGAGGACTAGCGGGAGTGTCCGGGGAGACCCAGTACTTC. Its translation is CASSRGLAGVSGETQYF.